The 29 T cell receptor beta chains listed next were all sequenced from one sample in a study of OX40 agonist ivuxolimab in advanced cancers. Some clones are missing from TCRdb's copy, which holds only in-frame ones; the method was immunoSEQ multiplex PCR. This table holds 50,000 to 75,000 clones, approximately 87% found once. Sequenced material: CD4+ or CD8+ T cells sorted from blood, taken in a trial of the OX40 agonist ivuxolimab. All receptors derive from an adult with an advanced solid tumor such as melanoma, head and neck, liver or kidney cancer.

The rearrangement joins TRBV9 to TRBJ1-3; 7 bases line up with TRBD1. The V gene's germline CDR1 is SGDLS and CDR2 YYNGEE. The CDR3 sequence is 14 residues long. J was trimmed by 2 bases and V by 5 bases; bases with no gene match: 4. The CDR3 sequence: CASSHRGAGNTIYF. In DNA, the CDR3 is TGTGCCAGCAGTCACAGGGGTGCTGGAAACACCATATATTTT.

The genes are TRBV7-9 and TRBJ1-3; 7 nucleotides align to TRBD1. Germline V gene lookup returns CDR1 SEHNR and CDR2 FQNEAQ (reference sequence). The junction had 17 bases not matched to a gene; V was cut back by 6 bases and J by 0 bases. The CDR3 is made up of 19 amino acids. Written as DNA, the CDR3 is TGTGCCAGCAGACCCACCGGGACAGCTATGCAAAGCTCTGGAAACACCATATATTTT. Amino acid sequence: CASRPTGTAMQSSGNTIYF.

The V and J genes are TRBV7-2 and TRBJ2-1; D is unclear. The CDR3 has 15 residues. The V end lost 1 base, the J end lost 2 bases, and 9 bases lay between the germline ends. Germline CDR1 is SGHTA and CDR2 is FQGNSA. Here the CDR3 reads CASSLGHTTYNEQFF. The CDR3, as DNA: TGTGCCAGCAGCTTAGGTCATACTACCTACAATGAGCAGTTCTTC.

The CDR3 DNA reads TGTGCCAGCAGTTTATCGGGGGGGACTAGAATCGGCTACGAGCAGTACTTC. It yields the protein CASSLSGGTRIGYEQYF. This chain connects TRBV28 to TRBJ2-7; 8 nucleotides agree with TRBD2. This CDR3 region has 17 residues. The J segment lost 3 bases and the V segment lost 1 base, leaving 11 bases of the junction unmatched. Germline V gene data show CDR1 as MDHEN and CDR2 as SYDVKM.

The V gene is TRBV30, the J gene TRBJ2-3; D is ambiguous. The length of the CDR3 is 16 residues. The germline V gene has CDR1 GTSNPN and CDR2 SVGIG (reference sequence). Trimming pared 0 bases from V and 3 bases from J, leaving 16 bases between. The CDR3 region is CAWSVGASKRTDTQYF. The CDR3 DNA reads as TGTGCCTGGAGTGTAGGAGCCTCGAAGCGTACAGATACGCAGTATTTT.

Only one count was recorded for this clone. V and J are TRBV7-9 and TRBJ2-7; no firm D call. Germline lookup yields CDR1 SEHNR and CDR2 FQNEAQ (reference sequence). The length of the CDR3 is 15 residues. Trimming pared 5 bases from V and 5 bases from J, leaving 19 bases between. CDR3 protein: CASSPQTKNLHEQYF. The CDR3 bases are TGTGCCAGCAGCCCCCAGACCAAAAATCTACACGAGCAGTACTTC.

On this clone itself: The same CDR3 also results from other DNA sequences found in this sample. The J gene is TRBJ2-7, the V gene TRBV2; 12 bases map to TRBD2. The CDR3 is 14 amino acids. V shed 6 bases, J shed 3 bases, and the junction held 3 bases outside the gene matches. Germline loops: CDR1 SNHLY, CDR2 FYNNEI. The DNA of the CDR3 is TGTGCCAGCAGGCCGGGACTAGCGGGCTACGAGCAGTACTTC. Protein product: CASRPGLAGYEQYF.

V and J are TRBV28 and TRBJ2-7; D remains ambiguous. Trimming pared 5 bases from V and 6 bases from J, leaving 8 bases between. The germline gives CDR1 MDHEN, CDR2 SYDVKM. CDR3 length: 11 residues. The CDR3 sequence is CASSVRVEQYF. CDR3 coding DNA: TGTGCCAGCAGTGTTCGGGTCGAGCAGTACTTC.

The count of this clone is one. DNA of the CDR3: TGCGCCAGCAGTCAAAAGACCCCCTTGGGTGAGCAGTACTTC. Residues: CASSQKTPLGEQYF. The chain uses TRBV23-1 and TRBJ2-7; D gene ambiguous. TRBV23-1 is given ORF status, its function remaining uncertain. With 2 bases removed from V and 7 bases from J, the gap between germline ends came to 15 bases. The CDR3 has 14 amino acids.

This clone has just one count. The genes are TRBV6-6 and TRBJ2-3; tentative D call: TRBD1 (5 bases). The V gene lost 6 bases and the J gene lost 4 bases, with 17 bases spanning the gap. CDR1 is MNHNY and CDR2 is SVGAGI in the germline V gene (reference sequence). The CDR3 sequence is 15 residues long. In nucleotides, the CDR3 is TGTGCCAGCAGCCTGGATAGGGGTCGAGCAGATACGCAGTATTTT. Encoded protein: CASSLDRGRADTQYF.

The table lists this clone with a few counts. J is TRBJ2-7 and V is TRBV28; 8 bases align to TRBD2. With V trimmed by 8 bases and J by 1 base, 16 bases remained unmatched. This CDR3 region has 17 residues. Germline V gene data show CDR1 as MDHEN and CDR2 as SYDVKM. The CDR3 spells CASLKGSSGRESYEQYF. CDR3 bases: TGTGCCAGCCTCAAAGGGTCTAGCGGGCGAGAATCCTACGAGCAGTACTTC.

The CDR3 sequence: CASSLQGNYGYTF. The CDR3 coding sequence is TGTGCCAGCAGCTTGCAGGGAAACTATGGCTACACCTTC. The chain links TRBV5-6 to TRBJ1-2; possible D gene TRBD1, 5 bases. The CDR3 has 13 amino acids. Germline V gene lookup returns CDR1 SGHDT and CDR2 YYEEEE. Trimming shortened V by 1 base and J by 2 bases, and 6 bases separated the two germline ends. Full variable domain (remainder filled in from reference TRBV5-6 and TRBJ1-2): DAGVTQSPTHLIKTRGQQVTLRCSPKSGHDTVSWYQQALGQGPQFIFQYYEEEERQRGNFPDRFSGHQFPNYSSELNVNALLLGDSALYLCASSLQGNYGYTFGSGTRLTVV.

J is TRBJ1-4 and V is TRBV18, with D possibly matching TRBD1 (5 bases). Germline values: CDR1 KGHSH, CDR2 LQKENI. Trimming removed 5 bases from V and 0 bases from J, with 10 bases in between. This CDR3 comprises 15 residues. CDR3 in amino acids: CASSGTAATNEKLFF. In DNA, the CDR3 is TGTGCCAGCTCAGGGACGGCTGCAACTAATGAAAAACTGTTTTTT.

The rearrangement uses TRBV7-9 and TRBJ1-1, with D tentatively TRBD1 (5 bases). Trimming stripped 1 base from V and 0 bases from J, with 21 bases between. Germline CDR1 reads SEHNR; CDR2 reads FQNEAQ (reference sequence). The CDR3 contains 19 residues. The CDR3 bases are TGTGCCAGCAGCTTAGGGTCCCCTAGGGGTCAGGGCCTGAACACTGAAGCTTTCTTT. Residues: CASSLGSPRGQGLNTEAFF.

V and J are TRBV25-1 and TRBJ2-2, with D possibly being TRBD1 (6 bases). Germline CDR1 and CDR2: MGHDK and SYGVNS. The CDR3 runs to 15 residues. V lost 3 bases and J lost 8, with 16 bases in between. CDR3 coding DNA: TGTGCCAGCAGTGATGGCCTCAGGGGTTCGGGGGAGCTGTTTTTT. It specifies CASSDGLRGSGELFF. Combining the CDR3 with reference TRBV25-1 and TRBJ2-2 gives the whole variable domain EADIYQTPRYLVIGTGKKITLECSQTMGHDKMYWYQQDPGMELHLIHYSYGVNSTEKGDLSSESTVSRIRTEHFPLTLESARPSHTSQYLCASSDGLRGSGELFFGEGSRLTVL.

V and J are TRBV28 and TRBJ1-1; D ambiguous. Germline CDR1 is MDHEN and CDR2 is SYDVKM. V gave up 5 bases and J gave up 6 bases, with 16 bases separating them. The CDR3 is 14 amino acids. Here the CDR3 DNA reads TGTGCCAGCAGTCCTGACCCCCTCCGGGCTGAAGCTTTCTTT. Its protein is CASSPDPLRAEAFF.

The chain employs TRBV4-3 and TRBJ1-2; D uncertain. Germline CDR1 reads LGHNA; CDR2 reads YSLEER. V lost 1 base, J lost 0 bases, and 15 bases lay in between. CDR3 length equals 17 residues. CDR3 sequence: CASSQGGGTRSNYGYTF. The DNA of the CDR3 is TGCGCCAGCAGCCAAGGAGGCGGCACTCGATCTAACTATGGCTACACCTTC.

The chain couples TRBV7-9 to TRBJ1-1; D gene unclear. Germline-derived CDR1 and CDR2 are SEHNR and FQNEAQ (reference sequence). V was pared by 5 bases and J by 5 bases, with 12 bases between. This CDR3 comprises 13 residues. CDR3 sequence reads: CASSIGRRTEAFF. CDR3 bases: TGTGCCAGCAGCATAGGACGGAGGACTGAAGCTTTCTTT.

This chain joins TRBV2 and TRBJ2-3; 7 nucleotides align to TRBD2. The CDR3 extends over 15 amino acids. With V trimmed by 1 base and J by 1 base, 2 bases remained unmatched. Germline lookup yields CDR1 SNHLY and CDR2 FYNNEI. The CDR3, as DNA: TGTGCCAGCAGTGAAGGGGGGAGGGGCACAGATACGCAGTATTTT. Residues: CASSEGGRGTDTQYF.

A single count supports this clone. The chain carries TRBV2 and TRBJ1-1; D possibly corresponds to TRBD1 (5 bases). Germline V lookup: CDR1 SNHLY, CDR2 FYNNEI. V was pared by 6 bases and J by 2 bases, with 16 bases between. This CDR3 comprises 15 residues. DNA of the CDR3: TGTGCCAGCAGATGGGGGGGGACCTTTAACACTGAAGCTTTCTTT. Translated: CASRWGGTFNTEAFF.

The V and J genes are TRBV30 and TRBJ2-4, with no clear D. From germline, CDR1 is GTSNPN and CDR2 SVGIG (reference sequence). The V gene lost 5 bases and the J gene lost 0 bases, with 11 bases spanning the gap. CDR3 length equals 14 residues. The CDR3 is CAWGPVRAKNIQYF. The CDR3 nucleotides read TGTGCCTGGGGGCCGGTGAGAGCCAAAAACATTCAGTACTTC.

This chain connects TRBV18 to TRBJ1-2; D not certain. Germline assignment: CDR1 KGHSH and CDR2 LQKENI. This CDR3 comprises 14 residues. The V and J ends lost 3 bases and 7 bases respectively, with 15 bases between them. The CDR3, as DNA: TGTGCCAGCTCACCTTCAGAACCTCGGAGTGGCTACACCTTC. Its translation is CASSPSEPRSGYTF.

This rearrangement joins TRBV29-1 to TRBJ2-3; tentative D call: TRBD2 (6 bases). Looked up from germline, CDR1 is SQVTM and CDR2 is ANQGSEA. V dropped 1 base and J dropped 2 bases, with 7 bases sitting between them. This CDR3 is 13 amino acids long. The CDR3 is CSVEGTITDTQYF. In DNA, the CDR3 is TGCAGCGTTGAAGGGACTATCACAGATACGCAGTATTTT.

The rearrangement links TRBV19 to TRBJ1-1, with 9 bases fitting TRBD1. The length of the CDR3 is 13 residues. Germline V CDR1 and CDR2: LNHDA, SQIVND (reference sequence). V shed 7 bases and J 6 bases; nucleotides not matched to a gene: 6. In DNA form, the CDR3 reads TGTGCCAGTAACAAACAGGGGGCTTCTGAAGCTTTCTTT. Translating it yields CASNKQGASEAFF.

The chain recombines TRBV2 with TRBJ2-5; the D gene is possibly TRBD2 (5 bases). Trimming stripped 6 bases from V and 5 bases from J, with 10 bases between. CDR1 SNHLY and CDR2 FYNNEI come from the germline V gene. The CDR3 is made up of 12 amino acids. CDR3 in amino acids: CASSATGETQYF. As DNA, the CDR3 is TGTGCCAGCAGCGCCACGGGGGAGACCCAGTACTTC.

The CDR3 here is CASSLVQSTDTQYF. As DNA, the CDR3 is TGTGCCAGCAGCTTAGTCCAGAGCACAGATACGCAGTATTTT. The V gene is TRBV7-6, the J gene TRBJ2-3; D is unresolved. The germline V gene encodes CDR1 SGHVS and CDR2 FNYEAQ. The CDR3 length is 14 residues. With 1 base removed from V and 0 bases from J, the gap between germline ends came to 5 bases.

Only a few counts were recorded for this clone. The chain has TRBV27 and TRBJ2-7; the D gene is possibly TRBD2 (6 bases). CDR3 length: 14 amino acids. Trimming left V 6 bases short and J 2 bases short, with 14 bases between. In germline, CDR1 is MNHEY, CDR2 SMNVEV (reference sequence). The CDR3 bases are TGTGCCAGCAGCTCGCGGGACGGGCCCTACGAGCAGTACTTC. Translated, it gives CASSSRDGPYEQYF.

This clone was picked up a small number of times. The chain links TRBV5-6 to TRBJ1-2; D is ambiguous. The CDR3 totals 14 residues. In germline, CDR1 is SGHDT, CDR2 YYEEEE. V lost 1 base to trimming and J lost 5 bases, with 12 bases between them. The CDR3 here is CASSLPGVDYGYTF. The CDR3 coding sequence is TGTGCCAGCAGCTTGCCCGGGGTTGATTATGGCTACACCTTC.

The chain has TRBV2 and TRBJ2-2; D is possibly TRBD1 or TRBD2 (5 bases each). The CDR3 spans 14 residues. Trimming left V 7 bases short and J 10 bases short, with 19 bases between. Germline assignment: CDR1 SNHLY and CDR2 FYNNEI. Written as DNA, the CDR3 is TGTGCCAGCACCCCTGGGGTTGGGGGAGTGGAGCTGTTTTTT. This encodes CASTPGVGGVELFF.